Listed here is a single T cell receptor beta chain. No antigen is known for it. This specimen belongs to a study of T cells after yellow fever vaccination. V was cut by 3 bases and J by 4 bases, with 9 bases left in between. CDR1 and CDR2 from the germline V gene are LGHNA and YSLEER. The CDR3 spans 14 residues. Each CDR3 protein is one row after TCRdb ran MiXCR on the 5' RACE reads. Seen here are around 400,000 distinct CDR3 sequences, about 9.9% observed once, and the top ten hold 18%. Whole-study findings and limits: Compared with primary, the secondary response was weaker and peaked at day 5, not 15.

The specimen comprised PBMCs, sampled on the day of the first yellow fever vaccination. This chain connects TRBV4-3 to TRBJ1-4, with D unresolved. The TCR was taken from a man between 18 and 35 years old who received the YFV17D yellow fever vaccine. The CDR3 DNA reads TGCGCCAGCAGCCATGGACGGCATAATGAAAAACTGTTTTTT. This codes for CASSHGRHNEKLFF.